The TCR beta chain described here comes from a study of blood T cell repertoires in COVID-19. Looking at the study overall: PBMCs, B-cell-depleted T cells, or T cells were the source of the cDNA or gDNA that made up the material.

Germline V gives CDR1 MNHNY, CDR2 SVGAGI (reference sequence). Unmatched junction bases numbered 3, after V lost 4 bases and J lost 4 bases. The CDR3 loop spans 13 amino acids. Repertoires were generated with immunoSEQ multiplex PCR, while TCRdb's copy carries only in-frame clones and drops some. The table has 200,000 to 250,000 clones, about 88% seen once. Source material: peripheral blood. This clonotype originated in a man over 45 with COVID-19, enrolled during active disease. The genes are TRBV6-6 and TRBJ1-1; 7 nucleotides align to TRBD1. CDR3 nucleotides: TGTGCCAGCAGTTCACGACAGGGCACTGAAGCTTTCTTT. The encoded protein is CASSSRQGTEAFF.